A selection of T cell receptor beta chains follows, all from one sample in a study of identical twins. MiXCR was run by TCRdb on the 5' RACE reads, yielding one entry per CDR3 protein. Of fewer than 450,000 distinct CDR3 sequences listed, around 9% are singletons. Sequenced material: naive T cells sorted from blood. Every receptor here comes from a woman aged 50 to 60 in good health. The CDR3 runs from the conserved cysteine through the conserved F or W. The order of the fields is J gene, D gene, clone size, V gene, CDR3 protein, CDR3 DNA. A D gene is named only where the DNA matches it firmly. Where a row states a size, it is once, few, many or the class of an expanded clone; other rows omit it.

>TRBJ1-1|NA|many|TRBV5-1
CASSLVGDSVNTEAFF
TGCGCCAGCAGCTTAGTGGGGGACTCCGTGAACACTGAAGCTTTCTTT
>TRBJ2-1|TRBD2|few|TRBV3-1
CASSTSGSDEQFF
TGTGCCAGCAGTACTAGCGGGAGTGACGAGCAGTTCTTC
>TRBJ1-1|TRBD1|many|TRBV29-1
CSSGTGRGTEAFF
TGCAGCAGCGGGACAGGGCGAGGAACTGAAGCTTTCTTT
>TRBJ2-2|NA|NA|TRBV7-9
CASSFKPRFDLANTGELFF
TGTGCCAGCAGCTTTAAACCCCGGTTTGACCTCGCGAACACCGGGGAGCTGTTTTTT
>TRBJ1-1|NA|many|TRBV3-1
CASSHPEPGTEAFF
TGTGCCAGCAGCCATCCTGAGCCAGGCACTGAAGCTTTCTTT
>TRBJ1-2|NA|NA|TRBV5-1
CASSLAVGTNYGYTF
TGCGCCAGCAGCTTGGCCGTCGGCACTAACTATGGCTACACCTTC
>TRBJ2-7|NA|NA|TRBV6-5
CASSRERSSYEQYF
TGTGCCAGCAGTCGTGAAAGGAGCTCCTACGAGCAGTACTTC
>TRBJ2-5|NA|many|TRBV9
CASSVGPRNNQETQYF
TGTGCCAGCAGCGTAGGACCTCGAAACAACCAAGAGACCCAGTACTTC
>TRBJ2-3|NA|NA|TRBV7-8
CASSLDPGFTDTQYF
TGTGCCAGCAGCTTAGATCCTGGGTTCACAGATACGCAGTATTTT
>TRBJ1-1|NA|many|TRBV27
CASSLGSPTEAFF
TGTGCCAGCAGTTTAGGTAGCCCTACTGAAGCTTTCTTT
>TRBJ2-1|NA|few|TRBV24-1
CATSDFVSNEQFF
TGTGCCACCAGTGATTTCGTATCCAATGAGCAGTTCTTC
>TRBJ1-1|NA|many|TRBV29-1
CSVGLLGETEAFF
TGCAGCGTTGGGTTGTTGGGAGAGACTGAAGCTTTCTTT
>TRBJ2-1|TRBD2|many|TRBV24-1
CASAGVYNEQFF
TGTGCCTCAGCGGGAGTCTACAATGAGCAGTTCTTC
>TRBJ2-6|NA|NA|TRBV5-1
CASSLTGTNSGANVLTF
TGCGCCAGCAGCTTAACCGGGACCAACTCTGGGGCCAACGTCCTGACTTTC
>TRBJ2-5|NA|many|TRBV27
CASSLLGTGDQETQYF
TGTGCCAGCAGTTTATTGGGTACGGGAGACCAAGAGACCCAGTACTTC
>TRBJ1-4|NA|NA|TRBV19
CASSTTIQKLFF
TGTGCCAGTAGTACAACTATCCAGAAACTGTTTTTT
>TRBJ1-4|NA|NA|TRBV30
CAWGGGNEKLFF
TGTGCCTGGGGGGGAGGAAATGAAAAACTGTTTTTT
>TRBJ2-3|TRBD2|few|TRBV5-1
CASSPRLAGEGEVRTDTQYF
TGCGCCAGCAGCCCACGACTAGCGGGAGAGGGGGAGGTTCGGACAGATACGCAGTATTTT
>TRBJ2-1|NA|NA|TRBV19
CASSALDTFSYNEQFF
TGTGCCAGTAGTGCCCTCGACACCTTCTCCTACAATGAGCAGTTCTTC
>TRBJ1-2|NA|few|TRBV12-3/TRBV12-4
CASSSTGRYGYTF
TGTGCCAGCAGTTCGACGGGTCGGTATGGCTACACCTTC
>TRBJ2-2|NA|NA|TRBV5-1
CASTRSTGELFF
TGCGCCAGCACCCGAAGCACCGGGGAGCTGTTTTTT
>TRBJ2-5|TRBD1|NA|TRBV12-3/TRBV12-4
CASSRQGPAPQYF
TGTGCCAGCAGCAGACAGGGCCCCGCGCCCCAGTACTTC
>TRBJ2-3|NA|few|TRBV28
CASSLSAGPRAGSQYF
TGTGCCAGCAGTCTATCAGCGGGCCCCCGAGCAGGGTCGCAGTATTTT
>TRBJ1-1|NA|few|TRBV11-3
CASSARGGGFTEAFF
TGTGCCAGCAGCGCCCGCGGCGGGGGCTTCACTGAAGCTTTCTTT
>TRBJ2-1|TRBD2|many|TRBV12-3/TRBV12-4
CASRGGLAGGDSYNEQFF
TGTGCCAGCAGGGGGGGACTAGCGGGAGGGGACTCCTACAATGAGCAGTTCTTC
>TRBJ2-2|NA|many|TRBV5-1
CASSLEGTGELFF
TGCGCCAGCAGCTTGGAGGGCACCGGGGAGCTGTTTTTT
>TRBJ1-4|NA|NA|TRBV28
CASSQGDRKKLFF
TGTGCCAGCAGTCAGGGAGATCGGAAAAAACTGTTTTTT
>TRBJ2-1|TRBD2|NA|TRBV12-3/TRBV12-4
CASTKKKLAGVYNEQFF
TGTGCCAGCACCAAAAAAAAACTAGCGGGAGTCTACAATGAGCAGTTCTTC
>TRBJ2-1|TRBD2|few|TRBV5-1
CASLRIAGSYNEQFF
TGCGCCAGCCTCCGGATAGCGGGGTCCTACAATGAGCAGTTCTTC
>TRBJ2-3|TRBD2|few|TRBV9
CASSVGLAGNADTQYF
TGTGCCAGCAGCGTAGGATTAGCGGGAAACGCAGATACGCAGTATTTT
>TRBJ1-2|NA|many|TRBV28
CASSPGRGYTF
TGTGCCAGCAGCCCAGGGCGGGGCTACACCTTC
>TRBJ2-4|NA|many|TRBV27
CASGLLSLGKNIQYF
TGTGCCAGCGGCCTTCTCAGTTTGGGCAAAAACATTCAGTACTTC
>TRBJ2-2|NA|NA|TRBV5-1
CASSLDQPGTGELFF
TGCGCCAGCAGCCTCGACCAGCCGGGCACCGGGGAGCTGTTTTTT
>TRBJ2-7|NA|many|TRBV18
CASSPQGGEQYF
TGTGCCAGCTCACCACAGGGCGGCGAGCAGTACTTC
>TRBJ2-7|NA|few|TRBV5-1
CASSLVGGSAYEQYF
TGCGCCAGCAGCTTGGTGGGTGGATCTGCTTACGAGCAGTACTTC
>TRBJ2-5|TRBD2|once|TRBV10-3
CAIGTSGQETQYF
TGTGCCATCGGGACTAGCGGGCAAGAGACCCAGTACTTC
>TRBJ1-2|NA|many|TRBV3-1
CASSQARGQVINYGYTF
TGTGCCAGCAGCCAAGCTCGGGGGCAGGTGATCAACTATGGCTACACCTTC